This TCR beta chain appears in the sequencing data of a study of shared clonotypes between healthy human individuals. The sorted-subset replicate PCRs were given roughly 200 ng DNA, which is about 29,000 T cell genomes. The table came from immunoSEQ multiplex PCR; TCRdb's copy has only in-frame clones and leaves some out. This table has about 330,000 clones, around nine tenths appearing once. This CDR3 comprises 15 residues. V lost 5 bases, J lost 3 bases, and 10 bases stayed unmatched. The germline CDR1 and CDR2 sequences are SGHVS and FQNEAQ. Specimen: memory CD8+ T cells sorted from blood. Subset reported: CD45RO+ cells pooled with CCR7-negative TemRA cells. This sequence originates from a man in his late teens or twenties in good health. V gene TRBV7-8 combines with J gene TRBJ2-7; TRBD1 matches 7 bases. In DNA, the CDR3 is TGTGCCAGCAGCACGACAGGGAGAAATTTCTACGAGCAGTACTTC. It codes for CASSTTGRNFYEQYF. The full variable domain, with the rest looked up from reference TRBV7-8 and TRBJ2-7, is GAGVSQSPRYKVAKRGQDVALRCDPISGHVSLFWYQQALGQGPEFLTYFQNEAQLDKSGLPSDRFFAERPEGSVSTLKIQRTQQEDSAVYLCASSTTGRNFYEQYFGPGTRLTVT.